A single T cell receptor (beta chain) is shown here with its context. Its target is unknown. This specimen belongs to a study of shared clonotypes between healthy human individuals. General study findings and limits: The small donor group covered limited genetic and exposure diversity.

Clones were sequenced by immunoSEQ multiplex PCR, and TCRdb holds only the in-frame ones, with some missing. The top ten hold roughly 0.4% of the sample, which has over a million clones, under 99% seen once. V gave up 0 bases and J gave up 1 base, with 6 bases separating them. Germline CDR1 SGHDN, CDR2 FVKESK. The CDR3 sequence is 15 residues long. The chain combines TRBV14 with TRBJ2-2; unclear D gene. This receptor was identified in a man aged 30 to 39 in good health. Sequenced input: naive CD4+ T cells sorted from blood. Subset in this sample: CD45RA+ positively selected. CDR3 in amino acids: CASSQDSENTGELFF. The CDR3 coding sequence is TGTGCCAGCAGCCAAGATTCAGAGAACACCGGGGAGCTGTTTTTT.